Presented here are 29 T cell receptor beta chains from one specimen sequenced in a study of T cell responses to AZD1222 COVID-19 vaccine. The method was immunoSEQ multiplex PCR; TCRdb's version includes in-frame clones alone and lacks a portion of them. The sample includes about 150,000 clones, around 91% of them seen just once. This material consisted of peripheral blood, taken on day 0 of AZD1222 vaccination. The receptors originated from an adult in good health.

The gene calls are TRBV2 and TRBJ1-6; no reliable D call. Germline CDR1 SNHLY, CDR2 FYNNEI. The V end lost 5 bases, the J end lost 4 bases, and 18 bases lay between the germline ends. CDR3 length: 17 residues. This CDR3 reads CASSSIVTGSYNSPLHF. CDR3 in DNA: TGTGCCAGCAGTTCAATAGTTACCGGCTCATATAATTCACCCCTCCACTTT.

The chain joins TRBV7-9 to TRBJ2-2, with TRBD2 matching over 11 bases. With 3 bases clipped from V and 4 bases from J, the junction kept 4 bases outside the gene matches. The CDR3 has 16 residues. Germline-derived CDR1 and CDR2 are SEHNR and FQNEAQ (reference sequence). The CDR3 DNA sequence: TGTGCCAGCAGCTTCGGGCTAGCGGGGGGCACCGGGGAGCTGTTTTTT. It encodes CASSFGLAGGTGELFF. Based on the CDR3 plus reference TRBV7-9 and TRBJ2-2, the full variable domain is DTGVSQNPRHKITKRGQNVTFRCDPISEHNRLYWYRQTLGQGPEFLTYFQNEAQLEKSRLLSDRFSAERPKGSFSTLEIQRTEQGDSAMYLCASSFGLAGGTGELFFGEGSRLTVL.

V is TRBV5-1 and J is TRBJ2-5; D unresolved. The CDR3 sequence is 14 residues long. The V gene lost 4 bases and the J gene lost 5 bases, with 15 bases spanning the gap. Looked up from germline, CDR1 is SGHRS and CDR2 is YFSETQ. CDR3 region: CASSPYSRRETQYF. As DNA, the CDR3 is TGCGCCAGCAGCCCCTACTCGCGCCGGGAGACCCAGTACTTC.

The chain is built from TRBV18 and TRBJ1-3; the match to TRBD1 covers 8 bases. Germline loops: CDR1 KGHSH, CDR2 LQKENI. The CDR3 consists of 17 residues. V was pared by 3 bases and J by 1 base, with 8 bases of the junction left unmatched. CDR3 DNA: TGTGCCAGCTCACCGGGGGACAGGAGTTCGTCTGGAAACACCATATATTTT. This codes for CASSPGDRSSSGNTIYF.

The rearrangement joins TRBV20-1 to TRBJ2-7; D is undetermined. This CDR3 contains 11 residues. Germline values: CDR1 DFQATT, CDR2 SNEGSKA (reference sequence). CDR3 coding DNA: TGCAGAACGGAGCCGGTTATCGAGCAGTACGTC. This translates into CRTEPVIEQYV.

This rearrangement joins TRBV28 to TRBJ2-3; tentative D call: TRBD1 (5 bases). The V end lost 5 bases, the J end lost 4 bases, and 13 bases lay between the germline ends. Germline V gene data show CDR1 as MDHEN and CDR2 as SYDVKM. The CDR3 length is 14 residues. Here the CDR3 DNA reads TGTGCCAGCAGTCCCCTGTGGGGCCCAGATACGCAGTATTTT. Protein product: CASSPLWGPDTQYF.

The rearrangement joins TRBV4-2 to TRBJ2-7; 10 bases are shared with TRBD2. Germline V gene sequence: CDR1 LGHNA, CDR2 YNFKEQ. V lost 0 bases to trimming and J lost 2 bases; unmatched junction nucleotides: 13. The CDR3 covers 19 residues. The chain's CDR3 is CASSQDELSGGAYPYEQYF. The CDR3 DNA reads TGTGCCAGCAGCCAAGATGAATTGAGCGGGGGGGCCTATCCCTACGAGCAGTACTTC.

J is TRBJ2-1 and V is TRBV14; 12 bases align to TRBD2. CDR3 length equals 16 residues. Germline lookup yields CDR1 SGHDN and CDR2 FVKESK. J lost 9 bases, V lost 4 bases, and 10 bases had no gene match. CDR3 residues: CASSPRLAGGPGEQFF. The CDR3 region has the DNA TGTGCCAGCAGCCCCCGTCTAGCGGGGGGGCCCGGTGAGCAGTTCTTC.

The genes are TRBV5-1 and TRBJ2-1; 9 bases match TRBD1. Germline-derived CDR1 and CDR2 are SGHRS and YFSETQ. V lost 0 bases to trimming and J lost 6 bases; unmatched junction nucleotides: 7. The CDR3 loop spans 16 amino acids. Written as DNA, the CDR3 is TGCGCCAGCAGCTTGGCCACAGGACAGGGGTTCAATGAGCAGTTCTTC. It specifies CASSLATGQGFNEQFF.

The V gene is TRBV19, the J gene TRBJ1-2; no firm D call. Germline-derived CDR1 and CDR2 are LNHDA and SQIVND (reference sequence). The CDR3 extends over 12 amino acids. The V gene lost 10 bases and the J gene lost 4 bases, with 13 bases spanning the gap. The CDR3 sequence: CATQHGIYGYTF. As DNA, the CDR3 is TGTGCCACCCAACACGGCATCTATGGCTACACCTTC.

This sequence joins TRBV27 and TRBJ1-6, with D possibly TRBD1 on 5 matching bases. Trimming took 1 base from V and 9 from J, leaving 16 bases between them. Germline V CDR1 and CDR2: MNHEY, SMNVEV (reference sequence). This CDR3 has 16 residues. DNA of the CDR3: TGTGCCAGCAGTTTATTGGTTCCAGGGCCCTCTTCACCCCTCCACTTT. This encodes CASSLLVPGPSSPLHF.

The chain couples TRBV19 to TRBJ1-5, with 8 positions matching TRBD1. The germline CDR1 and CDR2 sequences are LNHDA and SQIVND (reference sequence). The CDR3 consists of 20 residues. Germline trimming cut 5 bases from V and 1 base from J; bases unmatched to any gene: 19. The CDR3 protein is CASSGQRDRKLIRSNQPQHF. The CDR3, as DNA: TGTGCCAGTAGTGGACAACGGGACAGGAAATTGATTAGGAGCAATCAGCCCCAGCATTTT. The variable domain in full, completed from reference TRBV19 and TRBJ1-5, reads DGGITQSPKYLFRKEGQNVTLSCEQNLNHDAMYWYRQDPGQGLRLIYYSQIVNDFQKGDIAEGYSVSREKKESFPLTVTSAQKNPTAFYLCASSGQRDRKLIRSNQPQHFGDGTRLSIL.

This clone came up once. The rearrangement links TRBV11-2 to TRBJ1-1, with 7 bases aligning to TRBD1. The germline V gene encodes CDR1 SGHAT and CDR2 FQNNGV. Trimming at V came to 3 bases and at J to 4 bases, leaving 8 bases not matched to a gene. This CDR3 contains 15 residues. The CDR3 region has the DNA TGTGCCAGCAGCTTTAACCGGGACAGTGGCACTGAAGCTTTCTTT. This codes for CASSFNRDSGTEAFF.

This sequence joins TRBV27 and TRBJ2-7, with 10 bases that match TRBD1. With V trimmed by 3 bases and J by 7 bases, 9 bases remained unmatched. The CDR3 has 15 residues. Germline V lookup: CDR1 MNHEY, CDR2 SMNVEV (reference sequence). The CDR3 sequence: CASSLTGGGLREQYF. The CDR3 DNA follows: TGTGCCAGCAGTTTGACAGGGGGCGGCCTCCGGGAGCAGTACTTC.

The CDR3 coding sequence is TGTGCCAGCAGTTTTGACGGCTATGGCTACACCTTC. It translates to CASSFDGYGYTF. The gene calls are TRBV27 and TRBJ1-2; no clear D. V shed 3 bases and J shed 4 bases, with 6 bases lying between them. CDR1 is MNHEY, CDR2 SMNVEV, per germline (reference sequence). The CDR3 is 12 amino acids.

The gene calls are TRBV19 and TRBJ1-5; D unresolved. V lost 0 bases and J 4 bases, leaving 7 bases between the germline ends. This CDR3 is 14 amino acids long. Germline lookup yields CDR1 LNHDA and CDR2 SQIVND (reference sequence). The CDR3 DNA reads as TGTGCCAGTAGTATAGATCCAGAGAATCAGCCCCAGCATTTT. Protein: CASSIDPENQPQHF.

The V and J genes are TRBV3-1 (or the pseudogene TRBV3-2) and TRBJ1-5; 7 bases align to TRBD1. CDR1 is LGHDT, CDR2 YNNKEL, per germline (reference sequence). The CDR3 is 12 residues long. The J segment lost 11 bases and the V segment lost 4 bases, leaving 5 bases of the junction unmatched. The CDR3 spells CASSPQGGAQHF. The CDR3 DNA reads as TGTGCCAGCAGCCCGCAGGGGGGGGCCCAGCATTTT.

This clone was counted once. This chain links TRBV7-3 with TRBJ1-6; TRBD1 agrees at 7 bases. V lost 1 base to trimming and J lost 9 bases; unmatched junction nucleotides: 6. CDR1 and CDR2 from the germline V gene are SGHTA and FQGTGA. This CDR3 contains 15 residues. The CDR3 sequence: CASSLMGQMGSPLHF. The CDR3 bases are TGTGCCAGCAGCTTAATGGGACAGATGGGTTCACCCCTCCACTTT.

The chain uses TRBV11-3 and TRBJ2-5; 11 bases align to TRBD2. CDR3 length: 14 residues. V lost 5 bases and J lost 5; bases outside the gene matches: 4. In germline, CDR1 is SGHNT, CDR2 YENEEA. CDR3 in DNA: TGTGCCAGCAGCAAGACTAGCGGGGAGGAGACCCAGTACTTC. It translates to CASSKTSGEETQYF.

The V gene is TRBV28, the J gene TRBJ2-3; D assignment may be TRBD1 or TRBD2 (5 bases each). Germline lookup yields CDR1 MDHEN and CDR2 SYDVKM. The CDR3 is 13 residues long. Trimming cost V 7 bases and J 6 bases, with 14 bases left between them. CDR3 sequence: CASTHPGADTQYF. Written as DNA, the CDR3 is TGTGCCAGCACTCACCCCGGGGCTGATACGCAGTATTTT.

The chain joins TRBV30 to TRBJ2-7; D not certain. The V gene lost 8 bases and the J gene lost 2 bases, with 16 bases spanning the gap. The CDR3 spans 13 residues. The germline gives CDR1 GTSNPN, CDR2 SVGIG (reference sequence). CDR3 residues: CAAQPGPTYEQYF. The CDR3, as DNA: TGTGCCGCCCAGCCAGGTCCCACCTACGAGCAGTACTTC.

This chain uses TRBV6-1 with TRBJ2-7; tentative D call: TRBD2 (5 bases). Germline CDR1 and CDR2: MNHNS and SASEGT. Between the trimmed V and J ends, which lost 2 bases and 3 bases, there was a span of 11 bases. The CDR3 sequence is 14 residues long. The CDR3 DNA is TGTGCCAGCAGTGAAATAGGACGGGGCTACGAGCAGTACTTC. It encodes CASSEIGRGYEQYF.

The J gene is TRBJ1-5, the V gene TRBV6-2 or TRBV6-3; 8 bases are a match to TRBD1. This CDR3 comprises 15 residues. CDR1 MNHEY and CDR2 SVGEGT come from the germline V gene. V shed 2 bases and J 4 bases; nucleotides not matched to a gene: 4. The CDR3 bases are TGTGCCAGCAGTTACAGCGACAGGGGTAATCAGCCCCAGCATTTT. Residues: CASSYSDRGNQPQHF.

The chain combines TRBV27 with TRBJ2-7; 8 nucleotides align to TRBD1. CDR1 and CDR2 from the germline V gene are MNHEY and SMNVEV (reference sequence). The ends lost 2 bases at V and 0 bases at J; junction bases unmatched: 15. The CDR3 length is 19 residues. The CDR3: CASSLNRDRRFQSSYEQYV. CDR3 sequence (DNA): TGTGCCAGCAGTTTAAACAGGGACAGGCGATTCCAGAGCTCCTACGAGCAGTACGTC.

The V gene is TRBV5-1, the J gene TRBJ1-1; D is unresolved. V was shortened by 0 bases and J by 0 bases, with 9 bases between the two germline ends. The germline V gene encodes CDR1 SGHRS and CDR2 YFSETQ. CDR3 length: 15 amino acids. The CDR3 DNA follows: TGCGCCAGCAGCTTGGGCGGGGAATTGAACACTGAAGCTTTCTTT. It codes for CASSLGGELNTEAFF.

The chain employs TRBV7-8 and TRBJ2-2; TRBD2 agrees at 11 bases. Per the germline V gene, CDR1 is SGHVS and CDR2 is FQNEAQ. The CDR3 loop spans 17 amino acids. The trim removed 4 bases at V and 4 bases at J, leaving 8 bases unmatched. DNA for the CDR3: TGTGCCAGCAGCTACAGTAGCGGGGGGGCTTTCACCGGGGAGCTGTTTTTT. Residues: CASSYSSGGAFTGELFF.

The gene calls are TRBV7-6 and TRBJ2-1, with D tentatively TRBD2 (7 bases). CDR1 and CDR2 (germline): SGHVS, FNYEAQ. V was cut by 0 bases and J by 10 bases, with 19 bases left in between. This CDR3 has 16 amino acids. This chain's CDR3 is CASSLASGGPGEEQFF. CDR3 coding DNA: TGTGCCAGCAGCTTAGCGTCGGGGGGCCCGGGGGAGGAGCAGTTCTTC.

This clone has just one count. The rearrangement joins TRBV7-2 to TRBJ1-2; no clear D. This CDR3 is built from 13 residues. Trimming left V 3 bases short and J 2 bases short, with 7 bases between. CDR1 is SGHTA and CDR2 is FQGNSA in the germline V gene. CDR3 loop: CASSFSGNYGYTF. The CDR3 bases are TGTGCCAGCAGCTTCTCGGGAAACTATGGCTACACCTTC.

This sequence joins TRBV27 and TRBJ1-4; possible D gene TRBD1, 6 bases. The V gene's germline CDR1 is MNHEY and CDR2 SMNVEV (reference sequence). This CDR3 region has 18 residues. The V end lost 6 bases, the J end lost 10 bases, and 30 bases lay between the germline ends. The CDR3, as DNA: TGTGCCAGCAGGCAGGCAGCTACAGGGTTTGGGTTAAGTGGAAAACTGTTTTTT. This codes for CASRQAATGFGLSGKLFF.